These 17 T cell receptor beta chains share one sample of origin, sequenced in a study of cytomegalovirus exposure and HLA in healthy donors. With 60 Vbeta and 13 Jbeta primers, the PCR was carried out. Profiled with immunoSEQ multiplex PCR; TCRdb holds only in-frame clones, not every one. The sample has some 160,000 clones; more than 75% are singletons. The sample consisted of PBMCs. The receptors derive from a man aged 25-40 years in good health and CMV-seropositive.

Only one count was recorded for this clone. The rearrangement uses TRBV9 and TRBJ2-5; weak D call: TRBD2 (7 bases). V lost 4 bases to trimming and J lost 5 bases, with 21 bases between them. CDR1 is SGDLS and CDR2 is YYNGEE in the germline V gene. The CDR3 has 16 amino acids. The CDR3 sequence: CASSPRGAGEWETQYF. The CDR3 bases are TGTGCCAGCAGCCCCCGGGGGGCAGGGGAGTGGGAGACCCAGTACTTC.

CDR3: CASSPGGGAGGLDTQYF. CDR3 sequence (DNA): TGTGCCAGCAGCCCCGGAGGGGGCGCGGGAGGATTAGATACGCAGTATTTT. J is TRBJ2-3 and V is TRBV7-2; tentatively, D is TRBD2 (8 bases). The germline V and J ends were trimmed by 5 bases and 5 bases, with 23 bases remaining between them. The CDR3 totals 17 residues. Germline V gene sequence: CDR1 SGHTA, CDR2 FQGNSA.

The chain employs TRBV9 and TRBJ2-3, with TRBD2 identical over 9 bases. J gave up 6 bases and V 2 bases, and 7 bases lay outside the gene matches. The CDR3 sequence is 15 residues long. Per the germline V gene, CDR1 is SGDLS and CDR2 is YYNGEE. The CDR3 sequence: CASSVGGRGPDTQYF. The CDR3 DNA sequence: TGTGCCAGCAGCGTGGGCGGGAGGGGCCCGGATACGCAGTATTTT. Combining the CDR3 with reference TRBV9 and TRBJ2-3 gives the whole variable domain DSGVTQTPKHLITATGQRVTLRCSPRSGDLSVYWYQQSLDQGLQFLIQYYNGEERAKGNILERFSAQQFPDLHSELNLSSLELGDSALYFCASSVGGRGPDTQYFGPGTRLTVL.

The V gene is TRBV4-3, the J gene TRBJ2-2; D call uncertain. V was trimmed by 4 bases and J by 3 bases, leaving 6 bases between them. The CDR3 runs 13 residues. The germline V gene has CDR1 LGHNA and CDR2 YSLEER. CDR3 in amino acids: CASSRPYTGELFF. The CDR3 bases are TGCGCCAGCAGCCGTCCCTACACCGGGGAGCTGTTTTTT.

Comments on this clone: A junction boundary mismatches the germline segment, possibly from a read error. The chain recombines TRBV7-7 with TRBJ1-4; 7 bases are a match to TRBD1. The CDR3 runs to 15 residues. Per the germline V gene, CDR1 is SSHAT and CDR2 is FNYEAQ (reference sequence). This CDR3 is CASSARQGLNEKLFF. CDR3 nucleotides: TGTGCTAGCAGTGCCAGACAGGGCTTAAATGAAAAACTGTTTTTT.

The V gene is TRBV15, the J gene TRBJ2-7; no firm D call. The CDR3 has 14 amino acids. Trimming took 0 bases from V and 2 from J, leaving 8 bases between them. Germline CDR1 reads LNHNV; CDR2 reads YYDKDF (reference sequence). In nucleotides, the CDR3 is TGTGCCACCAGCAGAGATTCCTCTGCCTACGAGCAGTACTTC. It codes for CATSRDSSAYEQYF.

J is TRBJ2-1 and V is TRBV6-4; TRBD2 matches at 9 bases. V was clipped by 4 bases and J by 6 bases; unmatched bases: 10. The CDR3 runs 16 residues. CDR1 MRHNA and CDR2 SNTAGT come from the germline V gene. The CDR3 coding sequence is TGTGCCAGCAGTGGTAGGGGGACTAGCCGTTTCAATGAGCAGTTCTTC. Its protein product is CASSGRGTSRFNEQFF.

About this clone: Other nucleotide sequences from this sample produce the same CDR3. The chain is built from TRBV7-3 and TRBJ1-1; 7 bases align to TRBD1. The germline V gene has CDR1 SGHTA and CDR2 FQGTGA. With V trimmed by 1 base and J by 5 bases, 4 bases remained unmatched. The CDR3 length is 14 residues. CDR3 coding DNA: TGTGCCAGCAGCTTAAAGGGCAGGGGGACTGAAGCTTTCTTT. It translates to CASSLKGRGTEAFF. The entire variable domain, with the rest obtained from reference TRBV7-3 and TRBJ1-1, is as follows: GAGVSQTPSNKVTEKGKYVELRCDPISGHTALYWYRQSLGQGPEFLIYFQGTGAADDSGLPNDRFFAVRPEGSVSTLKIQRTERGDSAVYLCASSLKGRGTEAFFGQGTRLTVV.

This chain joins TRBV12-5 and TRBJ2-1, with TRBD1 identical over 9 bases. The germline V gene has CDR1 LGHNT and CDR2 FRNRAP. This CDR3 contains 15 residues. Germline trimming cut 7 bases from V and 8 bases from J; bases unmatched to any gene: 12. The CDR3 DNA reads TGTGCTAGTGCCCTGGGACAGGGTCAAGGGGATGAGCAGTTCTTC. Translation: CASALGQGQGDEQFF.

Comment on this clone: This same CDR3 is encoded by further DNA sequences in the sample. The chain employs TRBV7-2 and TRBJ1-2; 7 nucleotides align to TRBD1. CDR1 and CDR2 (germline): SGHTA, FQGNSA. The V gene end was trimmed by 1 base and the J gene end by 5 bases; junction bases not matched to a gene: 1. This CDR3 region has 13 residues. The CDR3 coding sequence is TGTGCCAGCAGCTTAGGACAGGGTTATGGCTACACCTTC. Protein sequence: CASSLGQGYGYTF.

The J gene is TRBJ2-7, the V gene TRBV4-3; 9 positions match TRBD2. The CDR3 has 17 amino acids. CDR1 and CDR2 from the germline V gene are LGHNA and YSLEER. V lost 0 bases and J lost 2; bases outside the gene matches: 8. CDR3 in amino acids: CASSQDRREGGAYEQYF. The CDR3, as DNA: TGCGCCAGCAGCCAAGATCGGCGGGAGGGAGGCGCCTACGAGCAGTACTTC.

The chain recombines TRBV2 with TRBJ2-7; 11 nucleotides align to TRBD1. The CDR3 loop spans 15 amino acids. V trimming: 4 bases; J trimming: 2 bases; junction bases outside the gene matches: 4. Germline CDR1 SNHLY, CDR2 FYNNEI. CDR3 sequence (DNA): TGTGCCAGCAGTGGAGGACAGGGGGCGGCCTACGAGCAGTACTTC. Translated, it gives CASSGGQGAAYEQYF.

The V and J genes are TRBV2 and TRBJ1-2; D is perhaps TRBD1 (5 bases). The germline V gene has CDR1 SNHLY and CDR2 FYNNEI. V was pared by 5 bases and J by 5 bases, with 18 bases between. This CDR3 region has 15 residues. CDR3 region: CASSRGGFGAYGYTF. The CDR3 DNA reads TGTGCCAGCAGTCGGGGGGGGTTTGGGGCTTATGGCTACACCTTC.

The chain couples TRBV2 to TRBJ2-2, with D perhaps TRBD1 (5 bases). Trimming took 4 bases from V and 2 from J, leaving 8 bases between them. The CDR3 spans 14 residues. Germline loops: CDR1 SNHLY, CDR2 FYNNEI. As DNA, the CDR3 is TGTGCCAGCAGTGTTTGGACAAACACCGGGGAGCTGTTTTTT. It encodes CASSVWTNTGELFF.

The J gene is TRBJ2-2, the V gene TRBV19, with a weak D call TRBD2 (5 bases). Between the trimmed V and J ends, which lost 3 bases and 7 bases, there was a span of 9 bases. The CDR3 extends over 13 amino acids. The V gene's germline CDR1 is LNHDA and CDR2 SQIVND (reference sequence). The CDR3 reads CASSMIGIGELFF. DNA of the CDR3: TGTGCCAGTAGTATGATCGGGATCGGGGAGCTGTTTTTT.

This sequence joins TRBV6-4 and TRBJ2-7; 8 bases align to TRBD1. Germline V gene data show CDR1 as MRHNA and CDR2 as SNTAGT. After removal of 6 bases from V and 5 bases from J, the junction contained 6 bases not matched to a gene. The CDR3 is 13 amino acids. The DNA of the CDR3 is TGTGCCAGCAGCGATCAGGGGGCCCACGAGCAGTACTTC. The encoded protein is CASSDQGAHEQYF.

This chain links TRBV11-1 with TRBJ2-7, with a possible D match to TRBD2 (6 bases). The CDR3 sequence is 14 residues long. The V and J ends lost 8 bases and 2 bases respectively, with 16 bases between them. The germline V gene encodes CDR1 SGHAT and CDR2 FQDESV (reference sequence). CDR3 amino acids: CASGTSGTPYEQYV. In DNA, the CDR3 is TGTGCCAGCGGGACCTCCGGGACTCCCTACGAGCAGTACGTC.